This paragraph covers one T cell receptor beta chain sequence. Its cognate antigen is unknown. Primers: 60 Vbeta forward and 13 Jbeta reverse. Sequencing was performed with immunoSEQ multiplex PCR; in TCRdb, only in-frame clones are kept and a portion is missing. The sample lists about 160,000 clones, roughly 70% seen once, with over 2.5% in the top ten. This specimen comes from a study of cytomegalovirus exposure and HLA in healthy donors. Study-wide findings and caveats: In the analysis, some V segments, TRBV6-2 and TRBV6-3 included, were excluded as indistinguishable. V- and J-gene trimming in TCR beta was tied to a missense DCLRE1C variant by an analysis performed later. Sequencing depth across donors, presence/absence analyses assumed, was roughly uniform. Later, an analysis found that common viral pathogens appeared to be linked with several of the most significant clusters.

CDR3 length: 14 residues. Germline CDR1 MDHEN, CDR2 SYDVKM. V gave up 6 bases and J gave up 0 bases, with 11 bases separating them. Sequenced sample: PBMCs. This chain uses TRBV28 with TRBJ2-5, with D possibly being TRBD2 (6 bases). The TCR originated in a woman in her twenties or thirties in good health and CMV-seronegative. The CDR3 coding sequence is TGTGCCAGCAGGCCCCGGGGGAACCAAGAGACCCAGTACTTC. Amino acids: CASRPRGNQETQYF.